The following is a T cell receptor beta chain sequence with its context. Its antigen remains unknown. This specimen comes from a study of cytomegalovirus exposure and HLA in healthy donors. Study-wide findings and caveats: Presence/absence analysis assumed near-uniform sequencing depth across donors. Being productive about 87% or about 30% of the time was typical of most TCR beta V segments in an earlier analysis.

The PCR made use of 60 Vbeta and 13 Jbeta primers. TCRdb's copy holds only in-frame clones and misses some; the assay was immunoSEQ multiplex PCR. The sample has 95,000 to 150,000 clones; 66% are singletons. Sequencing used PBMCs. The TCR originated in a man between 18 and 35 years old in good health and CMV-seronegative.

CDR3 sequence reads: CASSLGGGSQFF. The DNA of the CDR3 is TGCGCCAGCAGCCTTGGTGGCGGATCTCAGTTCTTC. This chain uses TRBV5-1 with TRBJ2-1, with D unresolved. This CDR3 spans 12 amino acids. Germline V gene sequence: CDR1 SGHRS, CDR2 YFSETQ. Trimming removed 4 bases from V and 13 bases from J, with 15 bases in between.